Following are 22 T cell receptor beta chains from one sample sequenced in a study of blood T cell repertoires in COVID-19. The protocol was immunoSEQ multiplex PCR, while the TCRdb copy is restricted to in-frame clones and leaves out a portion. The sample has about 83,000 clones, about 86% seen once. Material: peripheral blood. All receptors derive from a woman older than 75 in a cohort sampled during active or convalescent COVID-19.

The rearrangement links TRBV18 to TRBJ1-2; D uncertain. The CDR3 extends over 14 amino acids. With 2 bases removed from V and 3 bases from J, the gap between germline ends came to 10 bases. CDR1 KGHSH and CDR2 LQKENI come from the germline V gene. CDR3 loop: CASSPMAADYGYTF. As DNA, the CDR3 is TGTGCCAGCTCACCAATGGCGGCAGACTATGGCTACACCTTC.

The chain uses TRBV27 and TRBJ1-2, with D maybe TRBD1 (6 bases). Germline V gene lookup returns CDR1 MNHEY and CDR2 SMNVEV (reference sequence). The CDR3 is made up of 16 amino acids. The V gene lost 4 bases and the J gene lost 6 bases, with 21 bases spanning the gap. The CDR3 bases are TGTGCCAGCAGTTCCTCGACAGGAGGAGGATGGGATGGCTACACCTTC. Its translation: CASSSSTGGGWDGYTF.

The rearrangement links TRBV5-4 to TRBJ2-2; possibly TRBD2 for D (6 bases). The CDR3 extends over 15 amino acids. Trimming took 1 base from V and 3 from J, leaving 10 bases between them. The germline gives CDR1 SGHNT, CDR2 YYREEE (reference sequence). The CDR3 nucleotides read TGTGCCAGCAGCTTGCGACCGGGGGACACCGGGGAGCTGTTTTTT. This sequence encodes CASSLRPGDTGELFF.

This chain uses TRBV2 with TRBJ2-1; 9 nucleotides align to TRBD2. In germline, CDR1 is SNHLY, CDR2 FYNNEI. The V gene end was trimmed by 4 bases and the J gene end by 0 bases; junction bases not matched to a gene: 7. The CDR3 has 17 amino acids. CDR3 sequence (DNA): TGTGCCAGCAGTGGACTAGCGGCAAAGAGCTCCTACAATGAGCAGTTCTTC. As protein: CASSGLAAKSSYNEQFF.

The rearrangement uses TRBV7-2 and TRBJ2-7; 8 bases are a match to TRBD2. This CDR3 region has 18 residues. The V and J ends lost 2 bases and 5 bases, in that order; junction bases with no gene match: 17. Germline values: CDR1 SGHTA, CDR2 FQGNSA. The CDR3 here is CASSLRGKRGGTSDEQYF. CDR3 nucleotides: TGTGCCAGCAGCTTACGTGGGAAACGGGGGGGCACGTCTGACGAGCAGTACTTC.

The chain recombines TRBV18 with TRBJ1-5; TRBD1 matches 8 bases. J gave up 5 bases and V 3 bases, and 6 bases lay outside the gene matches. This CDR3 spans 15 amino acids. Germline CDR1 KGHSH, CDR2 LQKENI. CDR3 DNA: TGTGCCAGCTCACCCTCAGGGGGCGCCGATCAGCCCCAGCATTTT. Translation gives CASSPSGGADQPQHF.

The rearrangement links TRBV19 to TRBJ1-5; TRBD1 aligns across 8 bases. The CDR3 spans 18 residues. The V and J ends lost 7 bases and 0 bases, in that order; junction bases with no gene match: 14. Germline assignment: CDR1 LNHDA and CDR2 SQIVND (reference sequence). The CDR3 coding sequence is TGTGCCAGTACCTCTAGGGACAGGACATCTTATAGCAATCAGCCCCAGCATTTT. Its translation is CASTSRDRTSYSNQPQHF.

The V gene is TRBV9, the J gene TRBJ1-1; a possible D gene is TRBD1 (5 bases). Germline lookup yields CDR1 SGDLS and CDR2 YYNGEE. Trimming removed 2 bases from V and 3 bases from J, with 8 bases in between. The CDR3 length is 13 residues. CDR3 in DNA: TGTGCCAGCAGCGTCAGGGAAGACACTGAAGCTTTCTTT. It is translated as CASSVREDTEAFF.

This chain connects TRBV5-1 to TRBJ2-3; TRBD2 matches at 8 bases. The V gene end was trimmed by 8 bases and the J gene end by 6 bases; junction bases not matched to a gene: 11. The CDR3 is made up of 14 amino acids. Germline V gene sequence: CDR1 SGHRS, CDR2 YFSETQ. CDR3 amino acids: CASTLAEVRDTQYF. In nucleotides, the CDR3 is TGCGCCAGTACACTAGCGGAGGTCCGTGATACGCAGTATTTT.

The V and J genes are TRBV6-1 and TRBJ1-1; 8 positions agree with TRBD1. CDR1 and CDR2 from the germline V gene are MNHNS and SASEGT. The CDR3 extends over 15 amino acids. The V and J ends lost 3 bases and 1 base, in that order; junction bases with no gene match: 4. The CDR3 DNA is TGTGCCAGCAGTGACACCGGGACAGGGAACACTGAAGCTTTCTTT. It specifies CASSDTGTGNTEAFF.

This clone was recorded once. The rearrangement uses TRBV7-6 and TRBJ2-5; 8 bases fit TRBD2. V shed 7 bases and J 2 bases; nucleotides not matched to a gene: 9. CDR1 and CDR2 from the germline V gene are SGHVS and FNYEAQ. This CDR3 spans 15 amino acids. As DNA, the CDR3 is TGTGCCAGCACCCCGATAGCGGGAAGGCAAGAGACCCAGTACTTC. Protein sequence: CASTPIAGRQETQYF.

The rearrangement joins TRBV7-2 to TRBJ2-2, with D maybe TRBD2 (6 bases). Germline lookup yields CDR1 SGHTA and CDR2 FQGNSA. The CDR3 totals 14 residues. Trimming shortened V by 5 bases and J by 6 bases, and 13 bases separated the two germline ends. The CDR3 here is CASSPRLVSGELFF. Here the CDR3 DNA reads TGTGCCAGCAGCCCTAGACTAGTCTCCGGGGAGCTGTTTTTT.

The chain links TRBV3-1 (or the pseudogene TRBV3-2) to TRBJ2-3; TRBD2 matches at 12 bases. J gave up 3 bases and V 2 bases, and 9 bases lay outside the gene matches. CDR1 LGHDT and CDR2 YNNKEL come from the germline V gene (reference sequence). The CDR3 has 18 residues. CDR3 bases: TGTGCCAGCAGCCAAACCCCTTTAACTAGCGGGAGGACAGATACGCAGTATTTT. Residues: CASSQTPLTSGRTDTQYF.

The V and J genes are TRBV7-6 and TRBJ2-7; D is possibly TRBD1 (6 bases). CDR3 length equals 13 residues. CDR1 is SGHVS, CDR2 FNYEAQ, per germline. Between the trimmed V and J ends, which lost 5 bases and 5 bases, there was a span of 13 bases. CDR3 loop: CASSLLGANEQYF. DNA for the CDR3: TGTGCCAGCAGCCTCCTGGGGGCTAACGAGCAGTACTTC.

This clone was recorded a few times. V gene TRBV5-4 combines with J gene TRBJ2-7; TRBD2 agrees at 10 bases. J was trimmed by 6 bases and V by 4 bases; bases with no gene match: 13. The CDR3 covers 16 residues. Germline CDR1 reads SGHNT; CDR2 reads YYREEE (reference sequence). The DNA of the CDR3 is TGTGCCAGCAGCCTGGGTCGGCTAGCGGGAGTGGGCGAGCAGTACTTC. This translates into CASSLGRLAGVGEQYF.

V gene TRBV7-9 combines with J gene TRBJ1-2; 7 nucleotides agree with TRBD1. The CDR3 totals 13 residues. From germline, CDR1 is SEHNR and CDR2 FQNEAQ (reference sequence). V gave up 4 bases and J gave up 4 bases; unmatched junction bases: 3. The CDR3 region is CASSYGDSYGYTF. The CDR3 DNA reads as TGTGCCAGCAGCTACGGGGACAGCTATGGCTACACCTTC.

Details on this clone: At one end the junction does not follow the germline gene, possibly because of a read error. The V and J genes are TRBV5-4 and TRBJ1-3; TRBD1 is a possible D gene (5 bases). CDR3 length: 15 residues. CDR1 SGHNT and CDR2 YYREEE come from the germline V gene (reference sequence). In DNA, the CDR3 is TGTGCCAGCAGTTTGGACACTACCTCTGGAAACACCATATATTTT. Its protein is CASSLDTTSGNTIYF.

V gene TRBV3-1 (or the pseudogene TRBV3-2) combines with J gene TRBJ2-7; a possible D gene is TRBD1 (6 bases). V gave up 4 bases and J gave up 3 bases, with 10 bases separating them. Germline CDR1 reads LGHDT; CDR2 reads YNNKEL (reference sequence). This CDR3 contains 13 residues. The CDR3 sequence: CASSLPGVYEQYF. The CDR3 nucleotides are TGTGCCAGCAGCCTCCCAGGGGTCTACGAGCAGTACTTC.

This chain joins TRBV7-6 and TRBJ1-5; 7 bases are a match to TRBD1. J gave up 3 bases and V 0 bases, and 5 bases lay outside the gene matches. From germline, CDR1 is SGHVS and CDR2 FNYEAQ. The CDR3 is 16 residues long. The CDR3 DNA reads TGTGCCAGCAGCTTAGCAGACAGGGACTCCAATCAGCCCCAGCATTTT. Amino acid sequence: CASSLADRDSNQPQHF.

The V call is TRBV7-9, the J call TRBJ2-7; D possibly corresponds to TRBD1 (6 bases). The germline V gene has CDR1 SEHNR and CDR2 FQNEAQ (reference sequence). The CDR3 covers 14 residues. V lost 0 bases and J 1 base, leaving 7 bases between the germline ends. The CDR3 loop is CASSLATGSYEQYV. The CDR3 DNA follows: TGTGCCAGCAGCTTAGCAACAGGGTCCTACGAGCAGTACGTC.

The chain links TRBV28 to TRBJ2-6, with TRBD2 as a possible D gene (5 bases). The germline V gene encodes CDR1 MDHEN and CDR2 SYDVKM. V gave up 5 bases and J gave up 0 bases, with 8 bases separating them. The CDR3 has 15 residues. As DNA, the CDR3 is TGTGCCAGCAGTACGGGATTCTCTGGGGCCAACGTCCTGACTTTC. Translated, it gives CASSTGFSGANVLTF.

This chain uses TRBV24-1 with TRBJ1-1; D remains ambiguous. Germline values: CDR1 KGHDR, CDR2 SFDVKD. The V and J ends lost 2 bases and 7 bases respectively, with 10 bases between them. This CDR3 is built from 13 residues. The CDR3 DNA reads TGTGCCACCAGTGATTCAGTTACGGGTGAAGCTTTCTTT. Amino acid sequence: CATSDSVTGEAFF.